The present T cell receptor beta chain was sequenced within a study of regulatory T cells in long-lasting Graves disease. This clonotype was detected ten times or more. Antigen specificity is unknown. Researchers made TCR beta libraries by using iRepertoire HTBI primers and running Arm-PCR on CDR3 regions. TCRdb recomputed calls from the multiplex PCR reads with MiXCR, one row per CDR3 protein. The sample comprises about 540,000 distinct CDR3 sequences, approximately 15% of which are singletons, and roughly 10% rests with the top ten. Time point described: newly diagnosed GD, antithyroid drugs for less than 3 months. Preparation of the TCR library used RNA extracted from PBMCs. Xi'an, China, was home to the endocrinology department that provided patients. Points from the study as a whole: Newly diagnosed patients had higher TCR diversity than persistent Graves' patients did.

Per the germline V gene, CDR1 is SGHVS and CDR2 is FQNEAQ. The CDR3 spans 14 residues. V lost 2 bases, J lost 5 bases, and 12 bases lay in between. These data were also filed under a second study, of T cells in Graves' hyperthyroidism and ophthalmopathy.

The source material was peripheral blood mononuclear cells (PBMCs), sampled at new diagnosis, from a patient treated with antithyroid drugs. The V and J genes are TRBV7-8 and TRBJ2-5; D may be TRBD2 (5 bases). The TCR was taken from a man aged 25-45 years with Graves disease. The CDR3 protein is CASSLRRAQETQYF. CDR3 DNA: TGTGCCAGCAGCTTACGGCGGGCGCAGGAGACCCAGTACTTC.